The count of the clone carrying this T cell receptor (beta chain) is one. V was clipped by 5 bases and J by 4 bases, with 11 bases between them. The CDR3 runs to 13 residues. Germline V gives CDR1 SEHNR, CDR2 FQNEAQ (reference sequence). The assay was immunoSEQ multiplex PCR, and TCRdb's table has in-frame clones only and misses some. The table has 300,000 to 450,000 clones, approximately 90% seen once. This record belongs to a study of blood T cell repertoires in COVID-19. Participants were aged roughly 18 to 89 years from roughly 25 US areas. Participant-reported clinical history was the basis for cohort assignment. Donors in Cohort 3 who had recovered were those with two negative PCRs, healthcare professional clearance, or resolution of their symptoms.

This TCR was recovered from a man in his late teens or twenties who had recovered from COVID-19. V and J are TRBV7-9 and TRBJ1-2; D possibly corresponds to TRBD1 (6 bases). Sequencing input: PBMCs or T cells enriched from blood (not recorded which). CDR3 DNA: TGTGCCAGCAGCGTTCTGGGGGCCTATGGCTACACCTTC. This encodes CASSVLGAYGYTF.